Listed below are T cell receptor beta chains from one sample, sequenced in a study of cytomegalovirus exposure and HLA in healthy donors. Data came from immunoSEQ multiplex PCR; TCRdb stores just in-frame clones and leaves some out. In the table there are under 200,000 clones, roughly 79% of which are singletons. Sequencing input: PBMCs. These receptors were obtained from a woman aged 45 to 65 in good health and CMV-seronegative. Each CDR3 is given without its conserved first and last residue. The order of the fields is J gene, CDR3 length, V gene, CDR3 protein.

>TRBJ1-3|13|TRBV2
ASSLLGISGNTIY
>TRBJ2-5|15|TRBV10-3
AISEGAGGFLSETQY
>TRBJ1-5|14|TRBV19
ASSPSGTVSNQPQH
>TRBJ1-4|12|TRBV15
ATSRQGGGEKLF
>TRBJ2-7|12|TRBV28
ASSLVQPKHEQY
>TRBJ2-7|13|TRBV7-8
ASTRLTSGVYEQY
>TRBJ2-1|17|TRBV9
ASSVAGLAGGGSYNEQF
>TRBJ2-1|13|TRBV6-5
ASRPRTGGYNEQF
>TRBJ1-1|14|TRBV4-1
ASSQADGQVVNEAF
>TRBJ2-5|13|TRBV7-2
ASSSQPGQGNTQY
>TRBJ1-1|12|TRBV5-6
ASSFRRRNTEAF
>TRBJ2-1|11|TRBV27
ASRGLGSREQF
>TRBJ1-5|12|TRBV28
ATSEGRFGQPQH
>TRBJ2-3|13|TRBV7-2
ASSPGAYRTDTQY
>TRBJ1-4|11|TRBV6-5
ASSPGSNEKLF
>TRBJ1-1|11|TRBV28
ASRPAGRTEAF
>TRBJ2-1|13|TRBV10-2
ASSRTGQEYNEQF
>TRBJ2-1|12|TRBV6-5
ASSFGTGIYEQF
>TRBJ1-2|11|TRBV6-5
ASRRTGNYGYT
>TRBJ1-4|14|TRBV9
ASSERTGTSSGELF
>TRBJ1-5|11|TRBV5-6
ASSRRGNQPQH
>TRBJ2-1|14|TRBV14
ASRPLDRGGSDEQF
>TRBJ1-2|13|TRBV27
ASSFDPGDLWGYT
>TRBJ2-7|16|TRBV27
ASSPEALRGFGAYEQY
>TRBJ2-1|12|TRBV11-2
ASSSGSSYNEQF
>TRBJ2-2|14|TRBV18
ASSTWTSGSSGELF
>TRBJ1-1|13|TRBV6-5
ASSYGLTGDTEAF
>TRBJ2-7|14|TRBV7-9
ASSLDDRGMLNEQY
>TRBJ2-1|14|TRBV7-2
ASSRQQGAGYNEQF
>TRBJ1-5|13|TRBV7-3
ASSLAGGWNQPQH
>TRBJ2-2|14|TRBV19
ASSIVGDRGSGELF
>TRBJ2-3|14|TRBV11-1
ASSPLLAGGGDTQY
>TRBJ2-7|13|TRBV18
ASSPTQSRGYEQY
>TRBJ2-2|12|TRBV11-2
ASSSPGVTGELF
>TRBJ1-2|11|TRBV7-2
ASSIQGNYGYT
>TRBJ2-5|15|TRBV7-3
ASSGPTSGGPGQTQY
>TRBJ2-7|13|TRBV14
ASSQTGATSYEQY
>TRBJ1-2|12|TRBV6-6
ASSLWGGVHGYT
>TRBJ1-4|15|TRBV7-9
ASSLVLYGGTNEKLF
>TRBJ1-1|12|TRBV4-3
ASSLGQLNTEAF
>TRBJ1-1|14|TRBV5-6
ASSRWDRDQDTEAF
>TRBJ1-2|10|TRBV4-1
ASSRGLYGYT
>TRBJ2-1|13|TRBV6-1
ASSDGTSGGNEQF
>TRBJ2-2|14|TRBV27
ASRTSGGANTGELF
>TRBJ1-2|11|TRBV11-1
ASSSGDQYGYT
>TRBJ2-5|13|TRBV4-1
ASSQAQGQRETQY
>TRBJ2-2|13|TRBV4-1
ASSLLAGGTGELF
>TRBJ2-7|10|TRBV13
ASSGGRGEQY
>TRBJ2-5|14|TRBV7-9
SSSLVLLAGRETQY
>TRBJ2-3|13|TRBV19
ASSSLAGPPGTQY
>TRBJ2-7|14|TRBV9
ASSVAAGGPMDEQY
>TRBJ1-4|14|TRBV27
ASSPLGKATNEKLF
>TRBJ1-2|11|TRBV27
ASSLPNGEGYT
>TRBJ2-7|13|TRBV18
ASSSTGTGGYEQY
>TRBJ2-2|13|TRBV27
ASSLVGGVTGELF
>TRBJ2-7|13|TRBV9
ASSVSGTPPTKQY
>TRBJ2-2|12|TRBV15
ATSKGGGTGELF
>TRBJ1-1|12|TRBV30
AWSVGQGVTEAF
>TRBJ1-1|14|TRBV28
ASRGGWARVGTEAF